Detailed here is one T cell receptor (beta chain). The data derive from a study of blood T cell repertoires in COVID-19. For the study at large: COVID-19 samples collected from the United States, Italy and Spain covered acute and convalescent phases. The cDNA or gDNA used as material had been derived from T cells, B-cell-depleted T cells, or PBMCs.

With 2 bases clipped from V and 8 bases from J, the junction kept 9 bases outside the gene matches. The CDR3 covers 15 residues. Germline-derived CDR1 and CDR2 are SGDLS and YYNGEE. Source study methods: Quantification of nucleated cells was approximated via reference gene primer amplification. Libraries were prepared by immunoSEQ multiplex PCR; TCRdb keeps only in-frame clonotypes and omits some of them. The DNA gave D and trimming, while V, J and clone size come from that table. The sample has around 150,000 clones, approximately 93% seen once. Enrolment of Seattle patients took place during active infection, and they were followed longitudinally.

The chain joins TRBV9 to TRBJ2-1; 8 bases align to TRBD1. The sample comprised peripheral blood. The receptor's source is a woman in her sixties with COVID-19, enrolled during active disease. The CDR3 bases are TGTGCCAGCAGCGTGGGACAGGCCCCTTCCCATGAGCAGTTCTTC. Translated: CASSVGQAPSHEQFF. Full variable domain (outside the CDR3, taken from reference TRBV9 and TRBJ2-1): DSGVTQTPKHLITATGQRVTLRCSPRSGDLSVYWYQQSLDQGLQFLIQYYNGEERAKGNILERFSAQQFPDLHSELNLSSLELGDSALYFCASSVGQAPSHEQFFGPGTRLTVL.